This paragraph reports one T cell receptor beta chain. Cohort placement rested on clinical history that participants reported themselves. All recovered Cohort 3 donors got two negative PCRs, got clearance, or saw symptom resolution. As processed by the authors: Amplification from reference gene primers served as the basis for estimated nucleated cell counts. Here immunoSEQ multiplex PCR was the method, and the copy in TCRdb shows in-frame clones only, minus some. V and J calls and clone size are as listed in that table; D and trimming were resolved from the DNA. This table has roughly 500,000 clones, roughly nine tenths appearing once. This entry is derived from a study of blood T cell repertoires in COVID-19. About the study: The cDNA or gDNA used as material had been derived from T cells, B-cell-depleted T cells, or PBMCs.

Deletions cut 8 bases from V and 11 bases from J, with 24 bases between. This CDR3 region has 14 residues. The germline V gene encodes CDR1 ENHRY and CDR2 SYGVKD. Sequenced: PBMCs or T cells enriched from blood (not recorded which). This receptor was taken from a woman aged 55 to 70 who had recovered from COVID-19. The rearrangement uses TRBV10-3 and TRBJ1-1; the D gene is possibly TRBD1 (6 bases). The DNA for the CDR3 is TGTGCCATCGCCTACGGCCGGGACAAGCGCAGGGCTTTCTTT. Encoded protein: CAIAYGRDKRRAFF.